This T cell receptor beta chain was recovered during a study of cytomegalovirus exposure and HLA in healthy donors. The assay was immunoSEQ multiplex PCR, and TCRdb's table has in-frame clones only and misses some. Of about 220,000 clones listed, around nine tenths are singletons. The V end was cut by 4 bases, the J end by 5 bases, with 21 bases between. CDR1 is SGHTS and CDR2 is YDEGEE in the germline V gene. The CDR3 is 16 residues long. This clone was picked up one time. Sequenced sample: PBMCs. The gene calls are TRBV5-8 and TRBJ1-1; D is possibly TRBD1 (5 bases). This TCR derives from a woman aged 18-30 years in good health and CMV-seronegative. The CDR3 sequence: CASSLHGEGTGTEAFF. CDR3 coding DNA: TGTGCCAGCAGCCTACACGGGGAGGGGACGGGGACTGAAGCTTTCTTT.